This TCR beta chain derives from a study of blood T cells in healthy people across ages. The study, taken as a whole, reports: Age showed a roughly linear inverse relationship with TCR beta diversity per million T cells. Both higher diversity and more naive CD4+ cells marked long-lived donors when set against aged donors.

With a J-beta primer mix and a sample-barcoded 5' primer, a second PCR ran about 6 to 11 cycles. From each sample, at least 3 million paired-end reads containing CDR3 were obtained. One entry per CDR3 protein, called by TCRdb with MiXCR from the 5' RACE reads. This sample carries 800,000 to 1,300,000 distinct CDR3 sequences, 25% of them seen once, and the ten largest clones take around 0.75%. CDR1 is MNHNS, CDR2 SASEGT, per germline. The CDR3 sequence is 15 residues long. Trimming left V 5 bases short and J 6 bases short, with 17 bases between. About this clonotype itself: No antigen is known for it.

Another study also made use of these data, one on T cells of mothers and their children. That study reports: Roughly 2.7 million TCR beta reads per child versus over 10 million per mother.

The sequence derives from a girl aged 2 to 10 in good health. This chain joins TRBV6-1 and TRBJ2-1, with D perhaps matching TRBD2 (7 bases). Input material: blood. The CDR3 sequence is CASSSTGRELNEQFF. CDR3 DNA sequence: TGTGCCAGCAGTTCTACAGGGCGGGAGCTCAATGAGCAGTTCTTC.